Below, one T cell receptor beta chain is given with its context. This sample was taken from a study of technical replicates of blood from a few donors. The length of the CDR3 is 12 residues. V shed 6 bases and J shed 7 bases, with 13 bases lying between them. Germline V gene lookup returns CDR1 SGHAT and CDR2 FQNNGV. Repertoires were generated with immunoSEQ multiplex PCR, while TCRdb's copy carries only in-frame clones and drops some. Here the sample spans 60,000 to 65,000 clones, 75% to 90% being singletons. Source material: PBMCs. The clonotype originates from a human donor in good health. Some clones in this sample may be carry-over from other donors' samples. This sequence joins TRBV11-2 and TRBJ2-7; a weak D match, TRBD2 (7 bases). DNA for the CDR3: TGTGCCAGCAGTTACAGGGAGGGGGAGCAGTACTTC. Translation: CASSYREGEQYF.